This TCR beta chain appears in the sequencing data of a study of blood T cell repertoires in COVID-19. Study-wide background: Donors in the United States, Italy and Spain gave samples during acute or convalescent COVID-19. PBMCs, B-cell-depleted T cells, or T cells provided the cDNA or gDNA that made up the material.

Assay: immunoSEQ multiplex PCR; the TCRdb copy retains only in-frame clones and omits some. The sample comprises more than 200,000 clones, 70% to 90% of which are singletons, and 6% to 6.5% rests with the top ten. It was during active infection that Seattle patients were enrolled and then longitudinally followed. CDR3 length equals 14 residues. V gave up 8 bases and J gave up 3 bases, with 16 bases separating them. The germline V gene has CDR1 SNHLY and CDR2 FYNNEI. The chain has TRBV2 and TRBJ1-1; D unresolved. The sequenced material came from peripheral blood. The origin of this receptor is a young woman with COVID-19, enrolled during active disease. The CDR3 is CASALVNSDTEAFF. The CDR3 DNA is TGTGCCAGCGCTCTCGTAAACTCTGACACTGAAGCTTTCTTT. Combining the CDR3 with reference TRBV2 and TRBJ1-1 gives the whole variable domain EPEVTQTPSHQVTQMGQEVILRCVPISNHLYFYWYRQILGQKVEFLVSFYNNEISEKSEIFDDQFSVERPDGSNFTLKIRSTKLEDSAMYFCASALVNSDTEAFFGQGTRLTVV.